This is a list of T cell receptor beta chains from one sample in a study of cytomegalovirus exposure and HLA in healthy donors. TCRdb's copy holds only in-frame clones and misses some; the assay was immunoSEQ multiplex PCR. The data contain approximately 100,000 clones, roughly 70% of them singletons. Sample: PBMCs. The receptors stem from a man between 50 and 59 years old in good health and CMV-seronegative. Both conserved end residues are part of each CDR3. A D gene is named only where the DNA matches it firmly. The listing skips clone size in some rows; elsewhere it reads once, few, many or a size class.

v_gene	d_gene	j_gene	len	abundance	CDR3nt	CDR3aa
TRBV7-2	.	TRBJ1-2	17	.	TGTGCCAGCAGCTTATCTTTCGCACAGGCGGCCCAAGGTGGCTACACCTTC	CASSLSFAQAAQGGYTF
TRBV5-1	TRBD1	TRBJ2-5	14	.	TGCGCCAGCAGCTTACAGGGGGCTGGAGAGACCCAGTACTTC	CASSLQGAGETQYF
TRBV15	.	TRBJ2-5	17	.	TGTGCCACCAGCAGAGGGGCGATCGCAGGGGTGGCAGAGACCCAGTACTTC	CATSRGAIAGVAETQYF
TRBV9	TRBD2	TRBJ2-1	14	.	TGTGCCAGCAGCGTCTTACTAGCGGGTAATGAGCAGTTCTTC	CASSVLLAGNEQFF
TRBV6-1	.	TRBJ2-5	13	.	TGTGCCAGCAGTGTCCGGACAGTAGAGACCCAGTACTTC	CASSVRTVETQYF
TRBV28	.	TRBJ1-2	12	.	TGTGCCAGCAGTTCACAGACAGTTTCGCACACCTTC	CASSSQTVSHTF
TRBV21-1	.	TRBJ1-4	13	.	TGTGCCAGATGGGACAGTCTTAATGAAAAACTGTTTTTT	CARWDSLNEKLFF
TRBV7-2	.	TRBJ2-7	14	.	TGTGCCAGCAGCTTAGCACAGGGATCCGTCGGGCAGTACTTC	CASSLAQGSVGQYF
TRBV28	.	TRBJ2-5	13	.	TGTGCCAGCAGCGCGGGGGCAAGAGAGACCCAGTACTTC	CASSAGARETQYF
TRBV5-8	TRBD1	TRBJ1-1	12	.	TGTGCCAGCAGCTTACGGACAGGGCGGGCTTTCTTT	CASSLRTGRAFF
TRBV6-1	.	TRBJ1-2	14	once	TGTGCCAGCACCAGACAGGAAGCAGGCTATGGCTACACCTTC	CASTRQEAGYGYTF
TRBV5-1	TRBD1	TRBJ2-7	15	few	TGCGCCAGCAGCCAATCGACAGGGGGGACCTACGAGCAGTACTTC	CASSQSTGGTYEQYF
TRBV19	.	TRBJ2-1	14	once	TGTGCCAGTAGTATATCACGTAAAGGAGGTGAGCAGTTCTTC	CASSISRKGGEQFF
TRBV7-2	TRBD1	TRBJ1-2	15	.	TGTGCCAGCAGCTACAGTATACAGGGGAGCTATGGCTACACCTTC	CASSYSIQGSYGYTF
TRBV7-2	TRBD1	TRBJ1-1	14	once	TGTGCCAGCAGCTTCCGGACAGGGGACACTGAAGCTTTCTTT	CASSFRTGDTEAFF
TRBV19	.	TRBJ1-6	15	.	TGTGCCAGTAGTATGGGGTGGGACATCGGGTCACCCCTCCACTTT	CASSMGWDIGSPLHF
TRBV5-6	TRBD1	TRBJ2-1	14	.	TGTGCCAGCAGCTCCCGGACAGGGTTCGATGAGCAGTTCTTC	CASSSRTGFDEQFF
TRBV7-2	.	TRBJ2-4	18	.	TGTGCCAGCAGCTTACCCACAGGGATGTTCGGAGCCAAAAACATTCAGTACTTC	CASSLPTGMFGAKNIQYF
TRBV4-2	TRBD2	TRBJ2-7	15	.	TGTGCCAGCAGCCAAGGGCTAGCGGGTTCCTACGAGCAGTACTTC	CASSQGLAGSYEQYF
TRBV7-3	.	TRBJ1-5	16	.	TGTGCCAGCAGCTTAGGGCAGGGGACCAGCAATCAGCCCCAGCATTTT	CASSLGQGTSNQPQHF
TRBV28	TRBD2	TRBJ2-2	14	once	TGTGCCAGCATAGCGGGAGGTGACACCGGGGAGCTGTTTTTT	CASIAGGDTGELFF
TRBV6-5	.	TRBJ2-7	11	.	TGTGCCAGCAGTTACGAGGGTGAGCAGTACTTC	CASSYEGEQYF
TRBV4-1	TRBD2	TRBJ2-7	17	.	TGCGCCAGCAGCCAAGTAGCTAGCGGGGGACTGACCTACGAGCAGTACTTC	CASSQVASGGLTYEQYF
TRBV7-9	.	TRBJ2-5	11	.	TGTGCCAGCAGCCCCCAACTGGCCCAGTACTTC	CASSPQLAQYF
TRBV15	TRBD2	TRBJ2-1	15	.	TGTGCCACCAGCAGAGACCCTAGCGGGTACAATGAGCAGTTCTTC	CATSRDPSGYNEQFF
TRBV11-3	TRBD2	TRBJ2-3	16	few	TGTGCCAGCAGCCAAGGGACTAGCGGGAGAACAGATACGCAGTATTTT	CASSQGTSGRTDTQYF
TRBV7-8	.	TRBJ2-3	12	.	TGTGCCAGCAGTTATCCTGGAGGTACGCAGTATTTT	CASSYPGGTQYF
TRBV5-1	.	TRBJ2-1	18	.	TGCGCCAGCAGCTTCGGGGCGGGGGCACCCGGATCCTACAATGAGCAGTTCTTC	CASSFGAGAPGSYNEQFF
TRBV19	.	TRBJ1-2	13	.	TGTGCCAGTAGTATAGGGCGACGCGGTGGCTACACCTTC	CASSIGRRGGYTF
TRBV5-1	.	TRBJ2-6	16	.	TGCGCCAGCAGCTTGGGACAGGCCTCTGGGGCCAACGTCCTGACTTTC	CASSLGQASGANVLTF
TRBV5-4	.	TRBJ2-7	14	.	TGTGCCAGCAGCTTGGGTAACAGAGAGTCCGAGCAGTACTTC	CASSLGNRESEQYF
TRBV6-1	TRBD1	TRBJ1-3	14	.	TGTGCCAGCAGAGAGGGGACAGGGAGGAACACCATATATTTT	CASREGTGRNTIYF
TRBV19	.	TRBJ2-1	14	.	TGTGCCAGTAGTATAGATCGGGGTTTAGAGGAGCAGTTCTTC	CASSIDRGLEEQFF
TRBV30	.	TRBJ2-5	13	.	TGTGCCTGGAGTGTATGGTACGGGGAGACCCAGTACTTC	CAWSVWYGETQYF
TRBV7-8	TRBD2	TRBJ2-7	14	few	TGTGCCAGCAGCCGGACTAGGGTGGGCCACGAGCAGTACTTC	CASSRTRVGHEQYF
TRBV10-3	TRBD2	TRBJ2-1	12	.	TGTGCCATCAGTGGGGGGGGAATCGAGCAGTTCTTC	CAISGGGIEQFF
TRBV6-5	.	TRBJ2-7	14	.	TGTGCCAGCAGTTACAGCCTTAACTACGGGGAGCAGTACTTC	CASSYSLNYGEQYF
TRBV5-1	.	TRBJ1-5	13	.	TGCGCCAGCAGCTTGGGAGGGGGACAGCCCCAGCATTTT	CASSLGGGQPQHF
TRBV4-1	TRBD2	TRBJ2-1	19	.	TGCGCCAGCAGCCAAGATCGGGTTAGCGGGAATCGGAAGGATAATGAGCAGTTCTTC	CASSQDRVSGNRKDNEQFF
TRBV6-5	.	TRBJ1-4	12	.	TGTGCCAGCGGGGACACACCTGAAAAACTGTTTTTT	CASGDTPEKLFF
TRBV28	.	TRBJ1-1	13	.	TGTGCCAGCAGTTTAGAACGCAGGTTTGAAGCTTTCTTT	CASSLERRFEAFF
TRBV6-6	TRBD2	TRBJ2-5	15	few	TGTGCCAGCATTACTAGCGGGGGGGGTCGAGAGACCCAGTACTTC	CASITSGGGRETQYF
TRBV10-3	TRBD2	TRBJ2-1	15	few	TGTGCCATCGGAGATGCTAGCGGGGAGGGAAATGAGCAGTTCTTC	CAIGDASGEGNEQFF
TRBV4-3	TRBD1	TRBJ2-7	15	few	TGCGCCAGCAGCCAGTCCGGGACAGGGAGACACGAGCAGTACTTC	CASSQSGTGRHEQYF
TRBV11-2	.	TRBJ1-1	13	.	TGTGCCAGCAGCGGGGCGGCACGAAGTGAAGCTTTCTTT	CASSGAARSEAFF
TRBV4-1	TRBD1	TRBJ2-1	17	.	TGCGCCAGCAGCCACCGCGCCGGGACAGGTTATTACAATGAGCAGTTCTTC	CASSHRAGTGYYNEQFF
TRBV10-3	.	TRBJ1-5	14	.	TGTGCCAGCAGTTACTCGGAACAGGGACAGCCCCAGCATTTT	CASSYSEQGQPQHF
TRBV9	.	TRBJ1-2	13	few	TGTGCCAGCAGCCCAGCGGATAACTATGGCTACACCTTC	CASSPADNYGYTF
TRBV13	.	TRBJ1-6	15	.	TGTGCCAGCAGCCCTGGGCAGGGCCATAATTCACCCCTCCACTTT	CASSPGQGHNSPLHF
TRBV4-1	TRBD1	TRBJ1-1	19	few	TGCGCCAGCAGCCAATACCCCCCGGGACAGGGTCTTTCATCCACTGAAGCTTTCTTT	CASSQYPPGQGLSSTEAFF
TRBV6-1	TRBD1	TRBJ1-4	15	few	TGTGCCAGCAGTGAGCAGGGGGCAACTAATGAAAAACTGTTTTTT	CASSEQGATNEKLFF
TRBV5-1	TRBD2	TRBJ2-1	19	.	TGCGCCAGCAGCTTGAAGGGACTAGGGTCGGTGAGCTCCTACAATGAGCAGTTCTTC	CASSLKGLGSVSSYNEQFF
TRBV28	.	TRBJ1-1	14	.	TGTGCCAGCAGTTTACCTCGGGGGGGCACTGAAGCTTTCTTT	CASSLPRGGTEAFF